These T cell receptor beta chains were read from a single sample in a study of low-dose radiotherapy and immunotherapy resistance in tumors. TCRdb passed the reads through MiXCR, listing each CDR3 protein once. The sample has 30,000 or so distinct CDR3 sequences, under 55% seen once; the top ten hold around 5.4%. The sequencing used PBMCs, collected after low-dose radiotherapy plus immunotherapy. The receptors come from a male donor with gallbladder cancer. Both conserved end residues are part of each CDR3.

v_gene	CDR3aa
TRBV20-1	CSARGTGTESANVLTF
TRBV6-2/TRBV6-3	CASSEGRHSGNTIYF
TRBV30	CAWSGGTTSGSSAFF
TRBV6-2/TRBV6-3	CASTPTGPTYEQYF
TRBV20-1	CSARGLGGTGEAAQYF
TRBV7-3	CASSIGVASGRSLTDTQYF
TRBV27	CASSSYGSPGGVETQYF
TRBV20-1	CSAKTSETFYEQYF
TRBV30	CAWSFYQETQYF
TRBV6-2/TRBV6-3	CASSSTAGTIIPGANVLTF
TRBV18	CASSTRDRGQNQPQHF
TRBV27	CASSPSPGLNYGYTF
TRBV5-1	CASSLVKGQGADTQYF
TRBV3-1	CASSPQGQRGYEQYF
TRBV7-8	CASSLQGINQPQHF
TRBV7-6	CASSRTVETQYF
TRBV6-1	CASSEAPFAASHEQYF
TRBV7-2	CASSLAGNQETQYF
TRBV12-3/TRBV12-4	CASSYFRPGVGGVNEQFF
TRBV5-1	CASSSGVGEQYF
TRBV11-1	CASFGGRHEQYF
TRBV6-6	CASSYSQIQETQYF
TRBV9	CASSASGGTVEQYF
TRBV5-3	CASSLKRTGRNTGELFFF
TRBV4-2	CASSQVGEETQYF
TRBV12-3/TRBV12-4	CASSTTGLGREWAYEQYF
TRBV3-1	CASSQDLPSGGWRSQYF
TRBV5-6	CASSLIAGTSYNEQFF
TRBV11-1	CASSLLRGLQETQYF
TRBV6-2/TRBV6-3	CASTPDDSYEQYF
TRBV5-1	CASSPRTGQLEELFF
TRBV7-2	CASSLASSSYEQYF
TRBV7-2	CASSPQTGQGSFGELFF
TRBV5-1	CATSKVVSGGSYEQFF
TRBV6-2/TRBV6-3	CATMTWGTPSNQETQYF
TRBV20-1	CSARGDTSQYF
TRBV5-1	CASSFEKGRNNEQFF